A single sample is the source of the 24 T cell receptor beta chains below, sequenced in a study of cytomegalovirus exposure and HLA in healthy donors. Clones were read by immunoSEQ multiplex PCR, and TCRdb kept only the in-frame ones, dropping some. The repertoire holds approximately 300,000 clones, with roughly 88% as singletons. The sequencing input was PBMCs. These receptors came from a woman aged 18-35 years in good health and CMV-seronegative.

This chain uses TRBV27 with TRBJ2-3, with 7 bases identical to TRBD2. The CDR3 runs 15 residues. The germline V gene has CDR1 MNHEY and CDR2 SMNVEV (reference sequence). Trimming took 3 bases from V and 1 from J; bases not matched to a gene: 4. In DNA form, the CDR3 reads TGTGCCAGCAGTTTTCGGGAGGCCGGCACAGATACGCAGTATTTT. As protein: CASSFREAGTDTQYF.

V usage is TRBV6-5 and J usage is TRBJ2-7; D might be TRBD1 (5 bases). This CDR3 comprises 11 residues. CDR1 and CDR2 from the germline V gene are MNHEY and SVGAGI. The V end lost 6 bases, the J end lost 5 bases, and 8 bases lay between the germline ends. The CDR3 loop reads CASRARDEQYF. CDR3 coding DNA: TGTGCCAGCAGGGCCAGGGACGAGCAGTACTTC.

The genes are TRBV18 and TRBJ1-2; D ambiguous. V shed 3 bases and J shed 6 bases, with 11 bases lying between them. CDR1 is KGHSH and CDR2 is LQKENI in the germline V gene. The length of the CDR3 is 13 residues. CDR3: CASSPTGLDGYTF. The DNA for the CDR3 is TGTGCCAGCTCACCCACCGGACTAGATGGCTACACCTTC.

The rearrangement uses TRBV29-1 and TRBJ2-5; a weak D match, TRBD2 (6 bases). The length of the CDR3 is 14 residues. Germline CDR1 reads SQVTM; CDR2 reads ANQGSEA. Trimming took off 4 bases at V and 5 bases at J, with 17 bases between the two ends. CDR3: CSVGDSGGGETQYF. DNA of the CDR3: TGCAGCGTTGGTGATAGCGGAGGCGGGGAGACCCAGTACTTC.

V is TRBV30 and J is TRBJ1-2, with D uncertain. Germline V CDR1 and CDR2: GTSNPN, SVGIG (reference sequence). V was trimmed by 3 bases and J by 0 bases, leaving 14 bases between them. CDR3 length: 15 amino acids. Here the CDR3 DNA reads TGTGCCTGGAGCAGAACGGGGAGCGCTAACTATGGCTACACCTTC. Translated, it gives CAWSRTGSANYGYTF.

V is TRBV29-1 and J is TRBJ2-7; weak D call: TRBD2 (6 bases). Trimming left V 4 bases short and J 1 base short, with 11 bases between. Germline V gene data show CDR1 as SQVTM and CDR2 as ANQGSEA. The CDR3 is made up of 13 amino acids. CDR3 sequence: CSVVTGGSYEQYF. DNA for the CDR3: TGCAGCGTTGTAACCGGGGGATCCTACGAGCAGTACTTC.

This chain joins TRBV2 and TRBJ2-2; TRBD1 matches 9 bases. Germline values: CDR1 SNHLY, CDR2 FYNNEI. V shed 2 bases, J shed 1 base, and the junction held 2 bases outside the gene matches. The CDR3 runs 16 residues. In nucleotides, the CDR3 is TGTGCCAGCAGTGAAAGACAGGGGGGGAACACCGGGGAGCTGTTTTTT. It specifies CASSERQGGNTGELFF.

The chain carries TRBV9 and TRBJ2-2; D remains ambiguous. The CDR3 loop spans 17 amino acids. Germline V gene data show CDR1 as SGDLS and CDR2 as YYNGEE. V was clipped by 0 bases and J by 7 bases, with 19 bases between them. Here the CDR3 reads CASSVGSGPSLGGELFF. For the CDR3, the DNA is TGTGCCAGCAGCGTAGGGTCAGGCCCATCCCTCGGCGGGGAGCTGTTTTTT.

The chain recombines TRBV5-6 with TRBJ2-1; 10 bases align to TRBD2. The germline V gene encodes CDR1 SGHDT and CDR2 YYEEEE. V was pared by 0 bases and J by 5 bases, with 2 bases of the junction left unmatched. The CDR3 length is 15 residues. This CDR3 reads CASSLVAGGNNEQFF. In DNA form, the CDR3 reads TGTGCCAGCAGCTTGGTAGCGGGAGGCAACAATGAGCAGTTCTTC. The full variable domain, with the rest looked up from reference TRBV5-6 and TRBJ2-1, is DAGVTQSPTHLIKTRGQQVTLRCSPKSGHDTVSWYQQALGQGPQFIFQYYEEEERQRGNFPDRFSGHQFPNYSSELNVNALLLGDSALYLCASSLVAGGNNEQFFGPGTRLTVL.

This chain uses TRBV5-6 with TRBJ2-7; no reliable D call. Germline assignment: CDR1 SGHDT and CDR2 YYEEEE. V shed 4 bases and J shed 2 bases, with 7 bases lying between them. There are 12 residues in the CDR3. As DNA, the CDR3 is TGTGCCAGCAGCGCGTTCACCTACGAGCAGTACTTC. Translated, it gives CASSAFTYEQYF.

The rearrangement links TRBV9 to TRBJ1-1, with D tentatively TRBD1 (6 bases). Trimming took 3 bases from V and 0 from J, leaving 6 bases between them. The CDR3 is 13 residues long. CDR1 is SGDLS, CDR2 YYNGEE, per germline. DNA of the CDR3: TGTGCCAGCAGCGACAGGGTGAACACTGAAGCTTTCTTT. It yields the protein CASSDRVNTEAFF. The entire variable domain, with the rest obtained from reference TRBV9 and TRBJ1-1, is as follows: DSGVTQTPKHLITATGQRVTLRCSPRSGDLSVYWYQQSLDQGLQFLIQYYNGEERAKGNILERFSAQQFPDLHSELNLSSLELGDSALYFCASSDRVNTEAFFGQGTRLTVV.

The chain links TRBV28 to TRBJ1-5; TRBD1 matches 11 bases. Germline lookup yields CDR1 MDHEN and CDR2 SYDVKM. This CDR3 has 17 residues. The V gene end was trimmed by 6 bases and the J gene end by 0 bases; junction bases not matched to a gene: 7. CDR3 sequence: CASRLGTGGYSNQPQHF. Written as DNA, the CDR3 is TGTGCCAGCAGACTAGGGACAGGGGGATATAGCAATCAGCCCCAGCATTTT. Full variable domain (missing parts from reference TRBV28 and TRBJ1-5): DVKVTQSSRYLVKRTGEKVFLECVQDMDHENMFWYRQDPGLGLRLIYFSYDVKMKEKGDIPEGYSVSREKKERFSLILESASTNQTSMYLCASRLGTGGYSNQPQHFGDGTRLSIL.

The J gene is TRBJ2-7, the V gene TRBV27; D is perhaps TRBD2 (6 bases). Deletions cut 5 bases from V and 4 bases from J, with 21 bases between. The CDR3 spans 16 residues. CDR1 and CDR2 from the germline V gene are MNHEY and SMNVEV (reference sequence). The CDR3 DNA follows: TGTGCCAGCAGTCTACAACCAGCGGGCAGGGCTTACGAGCAGTACTTC. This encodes CASSLQPAGRAYEQYF.

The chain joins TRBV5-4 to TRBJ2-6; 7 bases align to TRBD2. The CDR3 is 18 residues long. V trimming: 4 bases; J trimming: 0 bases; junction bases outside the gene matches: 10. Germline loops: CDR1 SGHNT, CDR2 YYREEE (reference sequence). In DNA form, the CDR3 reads TGTGCCAGCAGCCCCCGGGGGGTGGAGGGCTCTGGGGCCAACGTCCTGACTTTC. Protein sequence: CASSPRGVEGSGANVLTF. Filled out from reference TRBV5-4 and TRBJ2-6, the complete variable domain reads ETGVTQSPTHLIKTRGQQVTLRCSSQSGHNTVSWYQQALGQGPQFIFQYYREEENGRGNFPPRFSGLQFPNYSSELNVNALELDDSALYLCASSPRGVEGSGANVLTFGAGSRLTVL.

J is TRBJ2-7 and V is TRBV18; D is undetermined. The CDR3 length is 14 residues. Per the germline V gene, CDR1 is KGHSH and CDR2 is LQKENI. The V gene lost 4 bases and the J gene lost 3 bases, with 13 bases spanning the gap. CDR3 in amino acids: CASSRYPTNYEQYF. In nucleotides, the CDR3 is TGTGCCAGCTCACGCTACCCGACAAACTACGAGCAGTACTTC.

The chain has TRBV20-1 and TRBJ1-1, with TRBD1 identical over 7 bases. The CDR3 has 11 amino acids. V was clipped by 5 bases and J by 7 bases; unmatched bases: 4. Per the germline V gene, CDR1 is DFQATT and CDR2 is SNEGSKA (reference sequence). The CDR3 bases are TGCAGTGCTCCCCGACAGGGTGAAGCTTTCTTT. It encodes CSAPRQGEAFF.

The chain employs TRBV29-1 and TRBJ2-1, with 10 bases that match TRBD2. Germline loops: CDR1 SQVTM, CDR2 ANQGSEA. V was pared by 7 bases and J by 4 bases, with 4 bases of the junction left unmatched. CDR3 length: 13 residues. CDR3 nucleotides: TGCAGCGCAGCGGGAGGGAGGTACAATGAGCAGTTCTTC. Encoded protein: CSAAGGRYNEQFF.

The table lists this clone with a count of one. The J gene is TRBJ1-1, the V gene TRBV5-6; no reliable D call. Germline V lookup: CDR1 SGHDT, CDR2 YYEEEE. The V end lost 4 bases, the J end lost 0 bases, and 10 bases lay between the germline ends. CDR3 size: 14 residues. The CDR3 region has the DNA TGTGCCAGCAGCCCAATCTCGGTGAACACTGAAGCTTTCTTT. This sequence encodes CASSPISVNTEAFF. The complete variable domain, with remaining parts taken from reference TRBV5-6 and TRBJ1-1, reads DAGVTQSPTHLIKTRGQQVTLRCSPKSGHDTVSWYQQALGQGPQFIFQYYEEEERQRGNFPDRFSGHQFPNYSSELNVNALLLGDSALYLCASSPISVNTEAFFGQGTRLTVV.

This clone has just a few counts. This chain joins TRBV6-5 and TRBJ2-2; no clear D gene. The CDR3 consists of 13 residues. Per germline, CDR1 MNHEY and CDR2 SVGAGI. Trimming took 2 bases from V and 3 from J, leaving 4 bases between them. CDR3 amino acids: CASSYVDTGELFF. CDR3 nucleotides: TGTGCCAGCAGTTACGTCGACACCGGGGAGCTGTTTTTT.

Here the CDR3 DNA reads TGTGCCAGCAGTCCCGACCAGGGTCAGCCCCAGCATTTT. Amino acids: CASSPDQGQPQHF. The chain links TRBV27 to TRBJ1-5; D is perhaps TRBD1 (5 bases). This CDR3 has 13 residues. CDR1 is MNHEY, CDR2 SMNVEV, per germline (reference sequence). Trimming took 5 bases from V and 6 from J, leaving 11 bases between them.

Here the CDR3 DNA reads TGTGCCAGTAGGAAATCAGGGGCCTACGAGCAGTACTTC. Protein sequence: CASRKSGAYEQYF. The J gene is TRBJ2-7, the V gene TRBV19, with a tentative D call TRBD1 (6 bases). CDR1 is LNHDA, CDR2 SQIVND, per germline (reference sequence). V was pared by 6 bases and J by 2 bases, with 11 bases between. The CDR3 loop spans 13 amino acids.

CDR3 nucleotides: TGTGCCAGCAGTCAGGACAGCTCCTACAATGAGCAGTTCTTC. Translated, it gives CASSQDSSYNEQFF. The rearrangement links TRBV7-6 to TRBJ2-1; possibly TRBD1 for D (6 bases). This CDR3 has 14 residues. CDR1 and CDR2 from the germline V gene are SGHVS and FNYEAQ. V lost 6 bases and J 0 bases, leaving 9 bases between the germline ends. Using reference TRBV7-6 and TRBJ2-1 for the parts outside the CDR3, the full variable domain is GAGVSQSPRYKVTKRGQDVALRCDPISGHVSLYWYRQALGQGPEFLTYFNYEAQQDKSGLPNDRFSAERPEGSISTLTIQRTEQRDSAMYRCASSQDSSYNEQFFGPGTRLTVL.

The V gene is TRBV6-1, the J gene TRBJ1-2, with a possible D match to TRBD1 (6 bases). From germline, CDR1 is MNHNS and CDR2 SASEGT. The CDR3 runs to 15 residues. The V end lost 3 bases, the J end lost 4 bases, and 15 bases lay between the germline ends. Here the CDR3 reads CASSDDRDIRYGYTF. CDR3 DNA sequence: TGTGCCAGCAGTGATGACCGGGACATCCGCTATGGCTACACCTTC.

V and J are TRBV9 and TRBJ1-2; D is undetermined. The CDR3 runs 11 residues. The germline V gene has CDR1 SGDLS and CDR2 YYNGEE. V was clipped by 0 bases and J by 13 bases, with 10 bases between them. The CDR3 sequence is CASSVERVFTF. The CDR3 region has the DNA TGTGCCAGCAGCGTAGAGAGGGTATTCACCTTC.